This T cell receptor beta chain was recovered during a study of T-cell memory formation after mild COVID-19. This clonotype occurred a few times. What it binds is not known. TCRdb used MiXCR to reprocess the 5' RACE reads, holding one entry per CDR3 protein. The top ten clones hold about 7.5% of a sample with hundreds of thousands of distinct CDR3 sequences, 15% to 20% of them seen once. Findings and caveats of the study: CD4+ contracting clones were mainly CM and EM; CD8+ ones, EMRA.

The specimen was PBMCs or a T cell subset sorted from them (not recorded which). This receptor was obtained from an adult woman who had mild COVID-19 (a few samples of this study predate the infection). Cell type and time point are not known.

CDR3 bases: TGTGCCAGCAGCTGGGGACAGGGTAATTCACCCCTCCACTTT. It is translated as CASSWGQGNSPLHF. V usage is TRBV5-5 and J usage is TRBJ1-6; 9 bases align to TRBD1. The CDR3 totals 14 residues. V shed 3 bases and J 6 bases; nucleotides not matched to a gene: 1. CDR1 is SGHKS and CDR2 is YYEKEE in the germline V gene (reference sequence).